This TCR beta chain was profiled in a study of blood T cell repertoires in COVID-19. Method: immunoSEQ multiplex PCR; TCRdb's copy keeps in-frame clones and lacks some. The data show around 95,000 clones, approximately 86% seen once. The CDR3 runs 14 residues. Trimming stripped 6 bases from V and 8 bases from J, with 17 bases between. Germline loops: CDR1 SNHLY, CDR2 FYNNEI. The TCR sequence derives from a human donor in a cohort sampled during active COVID-19. Sequencing was performed on peripheral blood. The chain joins TRBV2 to TRBJ2-1; D call uncertain. CDR3 sequence: CASRKASSSHEQFF. The CDR3 DNA sequence: TGTGCCAGCAGGAAAGCGAGCTCCTCCCATGAGCAGTTCTTC.